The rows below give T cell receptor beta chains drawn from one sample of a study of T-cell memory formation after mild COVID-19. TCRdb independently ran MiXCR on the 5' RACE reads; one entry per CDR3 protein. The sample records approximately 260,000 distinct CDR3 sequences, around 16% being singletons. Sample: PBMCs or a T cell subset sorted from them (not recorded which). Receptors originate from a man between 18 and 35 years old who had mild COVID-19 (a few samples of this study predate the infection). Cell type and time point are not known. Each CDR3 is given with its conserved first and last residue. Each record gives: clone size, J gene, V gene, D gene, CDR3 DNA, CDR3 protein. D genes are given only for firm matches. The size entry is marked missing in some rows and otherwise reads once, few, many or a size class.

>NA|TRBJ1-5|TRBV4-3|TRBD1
TGCGCCAGCAGCCAAGATCGCAGGGGGATAGGGCAGCCCCAGCATTTT
CASSQDRRGIGQPQHF
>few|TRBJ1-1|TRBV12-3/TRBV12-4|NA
TGTGCCAGCAGTTTGGAGGGTATTACTGAAGCTTTCTTT
CASSLEGITEAFF
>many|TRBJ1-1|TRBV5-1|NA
TGCGCCAGCAGCTTGGCCATGGGGCTGGCTGAAGCTTTCTTT
CASSLAMGLAEAFF
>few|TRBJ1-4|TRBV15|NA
TGTGCCACCAGCAGAGATGAGAAGGGGAAGGTAAAACTGTTTTTT
CATSRDEKGKVKLFF
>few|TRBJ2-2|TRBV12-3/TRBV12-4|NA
TGTGCCAGCAGGTTTATCGGGACCGGGGAGCTGTTTTTT
CASRFIGTGELFF
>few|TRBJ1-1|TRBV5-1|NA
TGCGCCAGCAGCTTCGGGGGGAGGATGGCTGAAGCTTTCTTT
CASSFGGRMAEAFF
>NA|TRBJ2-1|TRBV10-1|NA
TGCGCCAGCAGTGGGGGAATTGCGTACAATGAGCAGTTCTTC
CASSGGIAYNEQFF
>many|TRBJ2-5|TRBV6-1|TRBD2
TGTGCCAGCAGTGAATCCGCGGGGGGCCAAGAGACCCAGTACTTC
CASSESAGGQETQYF
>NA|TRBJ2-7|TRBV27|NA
TGTGCCAGCAGTTTATCCGCTGATACCTACGAGCAGTACTTC
CASSLSADTYEQYF
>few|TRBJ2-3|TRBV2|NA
TGTGCCAGCATTCTCGCAGATACGCAGTATTTT
CASILADTQYF
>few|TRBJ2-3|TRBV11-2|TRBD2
TGTGCCAGCAGCCCCTGGGCGGGGGTTCCCTCTGCGCAGTATTTT
CASSPWAGVPSAQYF
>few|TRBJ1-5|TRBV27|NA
TGTGCCAGCAGTTTACGGCAGGGTGGCAATCAGCCCCAGCATTTT
CASSLRQGGNQPQHF
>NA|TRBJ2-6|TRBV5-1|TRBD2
TGCGCCAGCAGCCAGGGACTAGCGGGGGCTGGGGCCAACGTCCTGACTTTC
CASSQGLAGAGANVLTF
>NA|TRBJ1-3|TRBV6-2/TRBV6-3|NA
TGTGCCAGCAGACCCGACAGCAGCTCTGGAAACACCATATATTTT
CASRPDSSSGNTIYF
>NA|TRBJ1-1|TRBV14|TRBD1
TGTGCCAGCAGCCCAACGACAGGGGATTTTGAAGCTTTCTTT
CASSPTTGDFEAFF
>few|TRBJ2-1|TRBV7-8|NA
TGTGCCAGCGTGTTGGTATGGGGTGAGCAGTTCTTC
CASVLVWGEQFF
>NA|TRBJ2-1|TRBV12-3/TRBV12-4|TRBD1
TGTGCCAGCAGTTTAAGGGTTCCCGGACAGGGGTCAACTAAGATTTACAATGAGCAGTTCTTC
CASSLRVPGQGSTKIYNEQFF
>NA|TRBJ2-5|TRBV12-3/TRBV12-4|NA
TGTGCCAGCAGTTTCTGGGCGGAGGAGACCCAGTACTTC
CASSFWAEETQYF
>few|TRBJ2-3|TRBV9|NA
TGTGCCAGCAGCGGCATCACTTCGAGCGCAGATACGCAGTATTTT
CASSGITSSADTQYF
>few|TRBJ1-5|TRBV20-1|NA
TGCAGTGCTAGAGATAGGGCCAGGGAGCATTTT
CSARDRAREHF
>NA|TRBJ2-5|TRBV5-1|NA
TGCGCCAGCAGCCACGGGACGGCTCAAGAGACCCAGTACTTC
CASSHGTAQETQYF
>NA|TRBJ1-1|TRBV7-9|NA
TGTGCCAGCAGGGGGGGTCGGGACACTGAAGCTTTCTTT
CASRGGRDTEAFF
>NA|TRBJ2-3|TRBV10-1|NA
TGCGCCAGCAGTGAGTCTTCGGGAGTCACAGATACGCAGTATTTT
CASSESSGVTDTQYF
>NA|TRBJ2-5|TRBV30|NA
TGTGCCTGGAGTGTACCGGGTGGGACCCAGTACTTC
CAWSVPGGTQYF
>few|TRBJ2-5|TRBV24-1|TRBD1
TGTGCCACCAGTGATGCCCCCCCTACAGGGGACCAAGAGACCCAGTACTTC
CATSDAPPTGDQETQYF
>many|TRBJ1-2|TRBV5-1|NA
TGCGCCAGCAGTTTGAGCACGGGGGCCGATGGCTACACCTTC
CASSLSTGADGYTF
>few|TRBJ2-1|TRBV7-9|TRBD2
TGTGCCGCTTCGGGGGGGTACAATGAGCAGTTCTTC
CAASGGYNEQFF
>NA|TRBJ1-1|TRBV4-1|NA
TGCGCCAGCAGCGAATCGGCCGGTCGGGAGAACACTGAAGCTTTCTTT
CASSESAGRENTEAFF
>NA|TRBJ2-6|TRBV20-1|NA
TGCAGTGCTAGAGATAGCTCTGGGGCCAACGTCCTGACTTTC
CSARDSSGANVLTF
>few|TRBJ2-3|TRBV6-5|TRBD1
TGTGCCAGCAGCCCTATACTAGAAGGGGGCTGGAGCACAGATACGCAGTATTTT
CASSPILEGGWSTDTQYF
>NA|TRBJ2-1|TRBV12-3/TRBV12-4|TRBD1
TGTGCCAGCAGCCAACTCGGGACAGGGCCCTACAATGAGCAGTTCTTC
CASSQLGTGPYNEQFF
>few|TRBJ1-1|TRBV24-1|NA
TGTGCCACCAGTGGGGGGGTGAGCTTTGAAGCTTTCTTT
CATSGGVSFEAFF
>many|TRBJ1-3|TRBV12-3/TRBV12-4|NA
TGTGCCAGCAGCTTAGCAGCAGCGGCCACCATATATTTT
CASSLAAAATIYF
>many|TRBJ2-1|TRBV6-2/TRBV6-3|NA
TGTGCCAGCAGCCAACATGGGGCCATCCGAGGGAATGAGCAGTTCTTC
CASSQHGAIRGNEQFF
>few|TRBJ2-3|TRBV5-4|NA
TGTGCCAGCAGCTTGGCGGGGTTGGGGGTACCAGATACGCAGTATTTT
CASSLAGLGVPDTQYF
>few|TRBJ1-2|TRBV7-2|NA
TGTGCCAGCAGCTTAGGGCAGTTAGATGGCTACACCTTC
CASSLGQLDGYTF
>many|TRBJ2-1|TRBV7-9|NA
TGTGCCAGCAGCCCGAGGGACTTTGGTGAGCAGTTCTTC
CASSPRDFGEQFF
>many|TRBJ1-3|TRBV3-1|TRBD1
TGTGCCAGCAGCCCGGGACAGGGAAACACCATATATTTT
CASSPGQGNTIYF
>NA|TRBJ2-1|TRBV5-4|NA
TGTGCCAGCAGGAAGGGCCAGGAAAATGAGCAGTTCTTC
CASRKGQENEQFF
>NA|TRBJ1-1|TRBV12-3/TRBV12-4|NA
TGTGCCAGCACCCCGGGGCCTAGGAACACTGAAGCTTTCTTT
CASTPGPRNTEAFF
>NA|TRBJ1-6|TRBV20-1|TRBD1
TGCAGTGCTAGACCTTCGACAGGGGTGGACTCACCCCTCCACTTT
CSARPSTGVDSPLHF
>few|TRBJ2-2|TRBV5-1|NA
TGCGCCAGCAGCTTGTCCGAATTTAGGACCGGGGAGCTGTTTTTT
CASSLSEFRTGELFF
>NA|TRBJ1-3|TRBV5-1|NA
TGCGCCAGCAGCTATGGGATCTCTGGAAACACCATATATTTT
CASSYGISGNTIYF
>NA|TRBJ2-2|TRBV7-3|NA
TGTGCCAGCAGCTTATCAGCCGGGAGTGGCACCGGGGAGCTGTTTTTT
CASSLSAGSGTGELFF
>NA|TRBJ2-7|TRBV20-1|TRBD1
TGCAGTGCTAGAGGGCCGGGACAGACAACCTACGAGCAGTACTTC
CSARGPGQTTYEQYF
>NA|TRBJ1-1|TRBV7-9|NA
TGTGCCAGCAGCCCTCTCGGGGGAAAGAACACTGAAGCTTTCTTT
CASSPLGGKNTEAFF
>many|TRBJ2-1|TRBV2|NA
TGTGCCATCGGGGGTGGATTCAATGAGCAGTTCTTC
CAIGGGFNEQFF
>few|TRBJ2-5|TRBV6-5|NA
TGTGCCAGCAGACTAGGATGGCAAGAGACCCAGTACTTC
CASRLGWQETQYF
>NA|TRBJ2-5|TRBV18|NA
TGTGCCAGCTCACGTCGAGCTTCCCAAGAGACCCAGTACTTC
CASSRRASQETQYF
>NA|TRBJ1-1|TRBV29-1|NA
TGCAGCGTCGAGAGTTACACTGAAGCTTTCTTT
CSVESYTEAFF
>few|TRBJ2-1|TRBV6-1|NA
TGTGCCAGCAGTGAAGGCCACAGGACCAGCTCCTACAATGAGCAGTTCTTC
CASSEGHRTSSYNEQFF
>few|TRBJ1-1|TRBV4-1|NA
TGCGCCAGCAGCCCAAGCGGAGGGCACGGCACTGAAGCTTTCTTT
CASSPSGGHGTEAFF